This entry concerns a single TCR beta chain. The data were taken from a study of blood T cell repertoires in COVID-19. Across the whole study: The United States, Italy and Spain supplied acute and convalescent COVID-19 samples. From T cells, B-cell-depleted T cells, or PBMCs came the material, which was cDNA or gDNA.

V gave up 4 bases and J gave up 6 bases; unmatched junction bases: 4. The CDR3 covers 13 residues. From germline, CDR1 is WSHSY and CDR2 SAAADI. In the study's own analysis: How many nucleated cells were present was estimated from reference gene primer amplification. Measured with immunoSEQ multiplex PCR; TCRdb has only the in-frame clones, and not every one. From that table come the V and J calls and clone size; the DNA was used to work out D and trimming. The table records 180,000 or so clones, 85% of them present only once. The V call is TRBV10-2, the J call TRBJ2-5; TRBD1 aligns across 8 bases. What was sequenced was peripheral blood. This TCR was sampled from a woman of 80 years or more with acute or convalescent COVID-19. This CDR3 is CASSVWTGQTQYF. CDR3 sequence (DNA): TGCGCCAGCAGTGTTTGGACAGGGCAGACCCAGTACTTC.